This TCR beta chain derives from a study of control samples from healthy donors and cancer patients. The CDR3 loop spans 15 amino acids. Germline values: CDR1 MNHEY, CDR2 SMNVEV (reference sequence). V shed 6 bases, J shed 7 bases, and the junction held 9 bases outside the gene matches. Profiling relied on immunoSEQ multiplex PCR, and the TCRdb table lists in-frame clones only, not all of them. The data hold approximately 100,000 clones, with almost 90% observed a single time. This clonotype was sampled from a man aged 30 to 45 in good health. The sequenced material came from blood. This sequence joins TRBV27 and TRBJ1-6, with TRBD1 matching 7 bases. Written as DNA, the CDR3 is TGTGCCAGCAGCCGGAAACAGGGGAGGAATTCACCCCTCCACTTT. Translated, it gives CASSRKQGRNSPLHF.